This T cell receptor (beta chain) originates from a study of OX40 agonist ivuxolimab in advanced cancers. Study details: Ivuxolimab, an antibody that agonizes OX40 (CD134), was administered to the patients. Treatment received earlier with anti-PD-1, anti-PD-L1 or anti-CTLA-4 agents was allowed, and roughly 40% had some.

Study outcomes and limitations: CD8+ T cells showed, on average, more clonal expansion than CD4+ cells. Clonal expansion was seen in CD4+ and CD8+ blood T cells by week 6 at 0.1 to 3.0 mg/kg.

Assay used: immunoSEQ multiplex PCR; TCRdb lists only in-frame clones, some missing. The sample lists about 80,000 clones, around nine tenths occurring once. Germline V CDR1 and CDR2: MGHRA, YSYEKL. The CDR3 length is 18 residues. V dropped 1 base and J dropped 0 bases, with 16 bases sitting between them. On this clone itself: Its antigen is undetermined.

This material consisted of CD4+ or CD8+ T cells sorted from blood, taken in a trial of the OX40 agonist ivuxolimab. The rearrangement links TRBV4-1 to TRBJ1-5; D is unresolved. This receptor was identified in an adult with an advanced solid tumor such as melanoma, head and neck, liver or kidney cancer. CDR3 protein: CASSQAGQTKYSNQPQHF. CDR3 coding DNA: TGCGCCAGCAGCCAAGCCGGGCAAACGAAATATAGCAATCAGCCCCAGCATTTT.